One T cell receptor beta chain is described in this entry. Its antigen remains unknown. This entry comes from a study of PD-1 blockade in classical Hodgkin lymphoma. Overall study findings and caveats: By C4D1, diversity of CD4+ TCRs had risen significantly, whereas that of CD8+ TCRs had not. Patients starting nivolumab under 1 year after ASCT were excluded.

Time point noted: cycle 4 day 1 (C4D1), after five to seven weeks of nivolumab. Relapse after autologous stem cell transplantation occurred in every patient, and brentuximab vedotin exposure varied. Researchers report purifying CD4+ T cells from thawed PBMCs by magnetic negative selection. The V end lost 5 bases, the J end lost 0 bases, and 10 bases lay between the germline ends. Germline V gives CDR1 SEHNR, CDR2 FQNEAQ (reference sequence). CDR3 length: 14 residues. Clones were sequenced by immunoSEQ multiplex PCR, and TCRdb holds only the in-frame ones, with some missing. The sample yields tens of thousands of clones, roughly 80% seen once.

J is TRBJ1-2 and V is TRBV7-9; D is unclear. The clonotype was recovered from a human donor with classical Hodgkin lymphoma. The sequenced sample was CD4+ T cells from blood, obtained before the fourth cycle of nivolumab. CDR3 DNA sequence: TGTGCCAGCAGCCGGAGAACAGCTAACTATGGCTACACCTTC. This encodes CASSRRTANYGYTF.